A single sample is the source of the 22 T cell receptor beta chains below, sequenced in a study of cytomegalovirus exposure and HLA in healthy donors. Use of 60 Vbeta and 13 Jbeta primers characterized the PCR. Profiled with immunoSEQ multiplex PCR; TCRdb holds only in-frame clones, not every one. The table has roughly 170,000 clones, roughly 78% seen once; the top ten hold less than 15%. Sequencing was performed on PBMCs. All receptors derive from a woman aged 50 to 65 in good health and CMV-seropositive.

The V gene is TRBV19, the J gene TRBJ2-1, with 7 bases aligning to TRBD2. The trim removed 4 bases at V and 4 bases at J, leaving 10 bases unmatched. This CDR3 is 16 amino acids long. Germline lookup yields CDR1 LNHDA and CDR2 SQIVND (reference sequence). This chain's CDR3 is CASSSGGDRIYNEQFF. The CDR3, as DNA: TGTGCCAGTAGTAGCGGGGGAGATAGAATTTACAATGAGCAGTTCTTC. The full variable domain, in which reference TRBV19 and TRBJ2-1 provide the parts outside the CDR3, is DGGITQSPKYLFRKEGQNVTLSCEQNLNHDAMYWYRQDPGQGLRLIYYSQIVNDFQKGDIAEGYSVSREKKESFPLTVTSAQKNPTAFYLCASSSGGDRIYNEQFFGPGTRLTVL.

The CDR3 reads CASSPRTREKLFF. In nucleotides, the CDR3 is TGTGCCAGCTCACCTAGGACACGTGAAAAACTGTTTTTT. The V and J genes are TRBV18 and TRBJ1-4; D might be TRBD1 (5 bases). This CDR3 region has 13 residues. The V end lost 3 bases, the J end lost 7 bases, and 9 bases lay between the germline ends. CDR1 KGHSH and CDR2 LQKENI come from the germline V gene.

This sequence joins TRBV2 and TRBJ2-5; TRBD2 aligns across 9 bases. CDR1 is SNHLY and CDR2 is FYNNEI in the germline V gene. Trimming took 7 bases from V and 3 from J; bases not matched to a gene: 6. The CDR3 runs 14 residues. The CDR3: CASTWTSAKETQYF. In DNA form, the CDR3 reads TGTGCCAGCACCTGGACTAGCGCCAAAGAGACCCAGTACTTC.

This CDR3 reads CASSPKDRKNTEAFF. CDR3 in DNA: TGTGCCAGCAGCCCAAAGGACAGAAAGAACACTGAAGCTTTCTTT. The chain recombines TRBV11-1 with TRBJ1-1; D possibly corresponds to TRBD1 (6 bases). The ends were cut back, 5 bases at V and 1 base at J, with 14 bases in the middle. Looked up from germline, CDR1 is SGHAT and CDR2 is FQDESV (reference sequence). The CDR3 contains 15 residues.

V usage is TRBV30 and J usage is TRBJ1-1, with D hard to call. Germline CDR1 is GTSNPN and CDR2 is SVGIG (reference sequence). The CDR3 covers 14 residues. V was shortened by 0 bases and J by 4 bases, with 12 bases between the two germline ends. The CDR3, as DNA: TGTGCCTGGAGTGTCGGAGGGATCCTCACTGAAGCTTTCTTT. It specifies CAWSVGGILTEAFF.

The chain employs TRBV10-3 and TRBJ2-5; possibly TRBD2 for D (7 bases). With 10 bases removed from V and 2 bases from J, the gap between germline ends came to 20 bases. This CDR3 is built from 15 residues. Germline V gives CDR1 ENHRY, CDR2 SYGVKD. The CDR3 DNA is TGTGCCAGTGGGGGGGGGCGGGCCCTACAAGAGACCCAGTACTTC. Its protein is CASGGGRALQETQYF.

The genes are TRBV6-1 and TRBJ2-1; 8 bases agree with TRBD1. The CDR3 totals 15 residues. The V gene's germline CDR1 is MNHNS and CDR2 SASEGT. Trimming at V came to 6 bases and at J to 5 bases, leaving 9 bases not matched to a gene. This chain's CDR3 is CASSPSQGAHNEQFF. CDR3 bases: TGTGCCAGCAGCCCCTCGCAGGGGGCCCACAATGAGCAGTTCTTC.

This CDR3 is CASSPLPPGMNTEAFF. The DNA of the CDR3 is TGTGCCAGCTCACCACTGCCACCCGGGATGAACACTGAAGCTTTCTTT. This chain uses TRBV18 with TRBJ1-1; D is undetermined. The length of the CDR3 is 16 residues. Germline V gene sequence: CDR1 KGHSH, CDR2 LQKENI. The V end was cut by 1 base, the J end by 0 bases, with 12 bases between.

This clone is a singleton in its sample. The chain links TRBV6-6 to TRBJ1-5; no clear D. Per germline, CDR1 MNHNY and CDR2 SVGAGI (reference sequence). Trimming took 6 bases from V and 2 from J, leaving 5 bases between them. This CDR3 spans 12 amino acids. CDR3 amino acids: CASREGNQPQHF. The DNA of the CDR3 is TGTGCCAGCAGGGAGGGCAATCAGCCCCAGCATTTT.

This rearrangement joins TRBV10-2 to TRBJ2-3; D not resolved. The CDR3 extends over 15 amino acids. Trimming removed 3 bases at V and 2 bases at J, with 12 bases between. From germline, CDR1 is WSHSY and CDR2 SAAADI. CDR3: CASSEPTRLTDTQYF. CDR3 nucleotide sequence: TGCGCCAGCAGTGAACCGACAAGGCTCACAGATACGCAGTATTTT.

This chain uses TRBV30 with TRBJ1-2, with D perhaps matching TRBD1 (5 bases). Per the germline V gene, CDR1 is GTSNPN and CDR2 is SVGIG (reference sequence). The CDR3 totals 13 residues. The V end was cut by 3 bases, the J end by 2 bases, with 10 bases between. CDR3 nucleotides: TGTGCCTGGAGACACAGGCTAAACTATGGCTACACCTTC. Residues: CAWRHRLNYGYTF.

In this sample, this clone turned up a few times. The CDR3 region has the DNA TGTGCCAGCCCAGGTGGTACCGTAAATTCACCCCTCCACTTT. Translated: CASPGGTVNSPLHF. V and J are TRBV6-1 and TRBJ1-6; D gene unclear. Trimming took 8 bases from V and 7 from J, leaving 15 bases between them. The CDR3 spans 14 residues. Germline V CDR1 and CDR2: MNHNS, SASEGT.

The chain is built from TRBV30 and TRBJ1-6, with D possibly TRBD1 on 5 matching bases. CDR1 and CDR2 from the germline V gene are GTSNPN and SVGIG (reference sequence). The length of the CDR3 is 15 residues. V shed 0 bases and J shed 5 bases, with 11 bases lying between them. This CDR3 is CAWSVPGPHNSPLHF. CDR3 DNA: TGTGCCTGGAGTGTACCAGGGCCCCATAATTCACCCCTCCACTTT.

The rearrangement joins TRBV19 to TRBJ2-3; 15 nucleotides match TRBD2. The CDR3 sequence is 17 residues long. J was trimmed by 0 bases and V by 5 bases; bases with no gene match: 3. The germline V gene has CDR1 LNHDA and CDR2 SQIVND (reference sequence). CDR3 amino acids: CASSSGLAGGSTDTQYF. The CDR3 coding sequence is TGTGCCAGTAGTTCGGGACTAGCGGGGGGCAGCACAGATACGCAGTATTTT.

The chain recombines TRBV5-1 with TRBJ2-3; TRBD1 matches 7 bases. CDR1 is SGHRS, CDR2 YFSETQ, per germline. J was trimmed by 2 bases and V by 1 base; bases with no gene match: 4. The CDR3 is 15 residues long. The CDR3 DNA sequence: TGCGCCAGCAGCTTGAGGGGGCTGAACACAGATACGCAGTATTTT. It codes for CASSLRGLNTDTQYF. Complete variable domain (other parts from reference TRBV5-1 and TRBJ2-3): KAGVTQTPRYLIKTRGQQVTLSCSPISGHRSVSWYQQTPGQGLQFLFEYFSETQRNKGNFPGRFSGRQFSNSRSEMNVSTLELGDSALYLCASSLRGLNTDTQYFGPGTRLTVL.

This chain links TRBV5-4 with TRBJ2-3; 7 nucleotides agree with TRBD2. Germline V CDR1 and CDR2: SGHNT, YYREEE (reference sequence). This CDR3 contains 15 residues. V lost 3 bases and J lost 1; bases outside the gene matches: 5. DNA for the CDR3: TGTGCCAGCAGCTCTCCTAGCGGACGCACAGATACGCAGTATTTT. This codes for CASSSPSGRTDTQYF.

The rearrangement joins TRBV5-4 to TRBJ2-3; 10 nucleotides agree with TRBD1. V was pared by 8 bases and J by 4 bases, with 16 bases of the junction left unmatched. The CDR3 sequence is 17 residues long. Looked up from germline, CDR1 is SGHNT and CDR2 is YYREEE (reference sequence). CDR3 coding DNA: TGTGCCAGTAGGACAGGGGGGGCGCGATATGGGGCAGATACGCAGTATTTT. It translates to CASRTGGARYGADTQYF.

This rearrangement joins TRBV15 to TRBJ1-4; no clear D. Germline-derived CDR1 and CDR2 are LNHNV and YYDKDF (reference sequence). The CDR3 sequence is 14 residues long. V was pared by 0 bases and J by 7 bases, with 9 bases between. CDR3 bases: TGTGCCACCAGCAGAGAGTTAGGCGGTGAAAAACTGTTTTTT. This sequence encodes CATSRELGGEKLFF.

This clone was counted many times. The chain has TRBV21-1 and TRBJ1-2; TRBD1, the table's D call, lacks a check against the DNA. TRBV21-1 is a recognized pseudogene. The CDR3 contains 13 residues. The CDR3 bases are TGTGCCAGCAGCAATCAGGACAGCTATGGCTACACCTTC. Its protein product is CASSNQDSYGYTF.

The rearrangement uses TRBV11-2 and TRBJ1-6; 7 bases agree with TRBD1. The CDR3 has 15 amino acids. Germline V gene data show CDR1 as SGHAT and CDR2 as FQNNGV. V dropped 2 bases and J dropped 5; count of bases not matched to a gene: 3. The CDR3 region has the DNA TGTGCCAGCAGCTTATTTGGACAGGATAATTCACCCCTCCACTTT. As protein: CASSLFGQDNSPLHF.

The chain carries TRBV6-5 and TRBJ1-1, with 7 positions matching TRBD1. Trimming took 0 bases from V and 4 from J; bases not matched to a gene: 2. From germline, CDR1 is MNHEY and CDR2 SVGAGI. The length of the CDR3 is 14 residues. As DNA, the CDR3 is TGTGCCAGCAGTTACTCAGCAGGGGGCACTGAAGCTTTCTTT. Translated: CASSYSAGGTEAFF.

The V and J genes are TRBV5-1 and TRBJ2-1; TRBD2 aligns across 10 bases. The ends lost 2 bases at V and 12 bases at J; junction bases unmatched: 20. The CDR3 has 18 amino acids. CDR1 is SGHRS, CDR2 YFSETQ, per germline. The CDR3 bases are TGCGCCAGCAGCTTAAATGAGGGTGGGAGCGGGGGGGCCGTCCGGCAGTTCTTC. Translation gives CASSLNEGGSGGAVRQFF.